The rows below give T cell receptor beta chains drawn from one sample of a study of vaccination effects on CD4 cells after COVID-19. Produced via immunoSEQ multiplex PCR; TCRdb's table is partial and in-frame only. In the table there are tens of thousands of clones, over 65% of which are singletons. No antigen has been assigned to these receptors. This specimen consisted of CD4+ T cells from PBMCs cultured with HCoV-OC43 spike peptides, obtained before COVID-19 vaccination. These receptors all stem from a human donor who received a COVID-19 vaccine. CDR3s include the opening cysteine and the closing phenylalanine or tryptophan. The D gene is left open where the match is weak. The size of a clone is reported for some rows only, either as once, few or many, or as a class for expanded clones.

TRBD1 TRBJ2-2 16 . TRBV19 TGTGCCAGTAGTGTTAGGGACAGGGGCGTTACCGGGGAGCTGTTTTTT CASSVRDRGVTGELFF
. TRBJ1-1 13 . TRBV20-1 TGCAGTGCTAGTAGGGACGTGAACACTGAAGCTTTCTTT CSASRDVNTEAFF
. TRBJ2-2 13 . TRBV5-4 TGTGCCAGCAGCTTGGGGGGCACCGGGGAGCTGTTTTTT CASSLGGTGELFF
. TRBJ1-1 15 once TRBV3-1/TRBV3-2 TGTGCCAGCAGCCAAGATACCCTAGGGCACACTGAAGCTTTCTTT CASSQDTLGHTEAFF
. TRBJ2-2 16 few TRBV4-1 TGCGCCAGCAGCTCCATAGAGAGGGGAGGCACCGGGGAGCTGTTTTTT CASSSIERGGTGELFF
TRBD1 TRBJ1-4 17 . TRBV14 TGTGCCAGCAGCCAAGTTTTAGCAGGGACAGGGAAGGAAAAACTGTTTTTT CASSQVLAGTGKEKLFF
TRBD1 TRBJ1-5 14 . TRBV18 TGTGCCAGCTCACGGGGGACAGGGTTAGAGCCCCAGCATTTT CASSRGTGLEPQHF
. TRBJ2-4 15 . TRBV19 TGTGCCAGTAGTACGGGCGGGACAGCCAAAAACATTCAGTACTTC CASSTGGTAKNIQYF
. TRBJ2-5 11 . TRBV5-4 TGTGCCAGCAGCTTCCAAGAGACCCAGTACTTC CASSFQETQYF
TRBD1 TRBJ1-2 15 . TRBV2 TGTGCCAGCTGTAGTGATGACAGGGAAAGTAGGGGCTACACCTTC CASCSDDRESRGYTF
. TRBJ2-1 16 . TRBV5-1 TGCGCCAGCAGCTTGGGTGCCGGGACGGGACACAATGAGCAGTTCTTC CASSLGAGTGHNEQFF
. TRBJ1-6 15 . TRBV5-1 TGCGCCAGCTCGCGGACCGCGGGGAATAATTCACCCCTCCACTTT CASSRTAGNNSPLHF
. TRBJ1-1 12 few TRBV30 TGTGCCTGGAGTGCCGGTGGCACTGAAGCTTTCTTT CAWSAGGTEAFF
TRBD1 TRBJ2-2 14 . TRBV18 TGTGCCAGCTCACCACAGGGGGCGGCCGGGGAGCTGTTTTTT CASSPQGAAGELFF
. TRBJ1-1 12 . TRBV6-5 TGTGCCAGCAGGACAGGGAACACTGAAGCTTTCTTT CASRTGNTEAFF
TRBD1 TRBJ2-3 15 once TRBV29-1 TGCAGCGTTGAACCCCGGGACAGGGTAACAGATACGCAGTATTTT CSVEPRDRVTDTQYF